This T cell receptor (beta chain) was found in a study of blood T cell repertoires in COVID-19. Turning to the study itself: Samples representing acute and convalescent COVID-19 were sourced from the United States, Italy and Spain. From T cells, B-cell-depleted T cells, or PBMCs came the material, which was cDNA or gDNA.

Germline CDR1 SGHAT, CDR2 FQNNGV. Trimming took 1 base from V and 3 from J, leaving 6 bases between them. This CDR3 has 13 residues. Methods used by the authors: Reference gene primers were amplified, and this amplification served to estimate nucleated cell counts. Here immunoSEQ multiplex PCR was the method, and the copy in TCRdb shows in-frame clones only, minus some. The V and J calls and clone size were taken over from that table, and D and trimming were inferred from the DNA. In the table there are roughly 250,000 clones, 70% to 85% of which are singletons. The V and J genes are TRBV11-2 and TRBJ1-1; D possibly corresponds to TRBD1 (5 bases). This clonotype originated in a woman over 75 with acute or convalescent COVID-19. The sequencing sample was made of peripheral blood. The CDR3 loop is CASSLVGDTEAFF. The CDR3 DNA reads TGTGCCAGCAGCTTAGTAGGGGACACTGAAGCTTTCTTT.